One sample yielded the 24 T cell receptor beta chains listed below, sequenced in a study of Ad26.COV2.S vaccination and SARS-CoV-2 variants. The table came from immunoSEQ multiplex PCR; TCRdb's copy has only in-frame clones and leaves some out. The sample includes 300,000 to 400,000 clones, 92% seen only once; the top ten take roughly 3.9%. The source material was peripheral blood, sampled after recovery from COVID-19. The receptor set was obtained from a human donor who had recovered from COVID-19.

The rearrangement links TRBV7-9 to TRBJ1-1; 7 bases are a match to TRBD1. The V segment lost 0 bases and the J segment 1 base; nucleotides outside the gene matches: 5. Germline lookup yields CDR1 SEHNR and CDR2 FQNEAQ (reference sequence). The CDR3 covers 16 residues. The CDR3 is CASSLAGRQGNTEAFF. Here the CDR3 DNA reads TGTGCCAGCAGCTTAGCAGGGCGACAGGGGAACACTGAAGCTTTCTTT.

V and J are TRBV20-1 and TRBJ2-5; possibly TRBD1 for D (7 bases). Germline CDR1 DFQATT, CDR2 SNEGSKA (reference sequence). V was pared by 4 bases and J by 9 bases, with 12 bases between. The CDR3 is 11 amino acids. The CDR3 is CSATRGAAQYF. The DNA of the CDR3 is TGCAGTGCTACCAGGGGGGCGGCCCAGTACTTC.

The chain couples TRBV7-2 to TRBJ2-7, with D possibly TRBD2 on 7 matching bases. The V gene's germline CDR1 is SGHTA and CDR2 FQGNSA. V gave up 5 bases and J gave up 0 bases, with 14 bases separating them. The length of the CDR3 is 15 residues. CDR3 in amino acids: CASSPQAGASYEQYF. Written as DNA, the CDR3 is TGTGCCAGCAGCCCCCAGGCGGGGGCCTCCTACGAGCAGTACTTC. Complete variable domain (other parts from reference TRBV7-2 and TRBJ2-7): GAGVSQSPSNKVTEKGKDVELRCDPISGHTALYWYRQSLGQGLEFLIYFQGNSAPDKSGLPSDRFSAERTGGSVSTLTIQRTQQEDSAVYLCASSPQAGASYEQYFGPGTRLTVT.

The rearrangement joins TRBV3-1 (or the pseudogene TRBV3-2) to TRBJ1-2; a possible D gene is TRBD1 (5 bases). V lost 5 bases and J lost 3, with 16 bases in between. This CDR3 comprises 15 residues. The germline V gene has CDR1 LGHDT and CDR2 YNNKEL (reference sequence). Written as DNA, the CDR3 is TGTGCCAGCAGCTCCCCGGAACGAGGGGACTATGGCTACACCTTC. Encoded protein: CASSSPERGDYGYTF.

The V and J genes are TRBV5-4 and TRBJ1-1; D perhaps matches TRBD1 (6 bases). CDR1 and CDR2 (germline): SGHNT, YYREEE (reference sequence). Deletions cut 4 bases from V and 1 base from J, with 11 bases between. The CDR3 runs 14 residues. DNA for the CDR3: TGTGCCAGCAGCACGAAACAGGGGAACACTGAAGCTTTCTTT. Translation: CASSTKQGNTEAFF.

Concerning this clone itself: The sample holds other DNA sequences that translate to the same CDR3. CDR3 DNA sequence: TGTGCCAGCAGTCTGAACAGGGTTACTGAAGCTTTCTTT. It translates to CASSLNRVTEAFF. V and J are TRBV12-3 or TRBV12-4 and TRBJ1-1, with a possible D match to TRBD1 (6 bases). The CDR3 consists of 13 residues. The germline V and J ends were trimmed by 5 bases and 5 bases, with 12 bases remaining between them.

About this clone itself: A read error may account for a junction end that differs from germline. J is TRBJ1-2 and V is TRBV7-2; the D gene is possibly TRBD1 (5 bases). The CDR3 sequence is 14 residues long. CDR1 is SGHTA and CDR2 is FQGNSA in the germline V gene. As DNA, the CDR3 is TGTGCCAGCAGCTTAGCCGGGACGGTCCCTGACGCGGCCTTC. Translated: CASSLAGTVPDAAF.

The chain recombines TRBV6-2 or TRBV6-3 with TRBJ2-2; TRBD1 might be the D (6 bases). The length of the CDR3 is 17 residues. Germline V gene lookup returns CDR1 MNHEY and CDR2 SVGEGT. The V end lost 6 bases, the J end lost 0 bases, and 17 bases lay between the germline ends. CDR3 sequence: CASSPNRGSANTGELFF. Here the CDR3 DNA reads TGTGCCAGCAGCCCTAATAGGGGGAGCGCGAACACCGGGGAGCTGTTTTTT.

The rearrangement uses TRBV11-2 and TRBJ1-2, with D possibly TRBD1 on 6 matching bases. The CDR3 contains 15 residues. CDR1 is SGHAT, CDR2 FQNNGV, per germline. Trimming took 0 bases from V and 11 from J, leaving 19 bases between them. In nucleotides, the CDR3 is TGTGCCAGCAGCTTAGACCGGGCCAGTCCAAGGGGGTACACCTTC. Translated, it gives CASSLDRASPRGYTF.

This rearrangement joins TRBV11-2 to TRBJ1-6; the D is unclear. Germline CDR1 reads SGHAT; CDR2 reads FQNNGV. This CDR3 is built from 12 residues. V lost 4 bases and J 9 bases, leaving 7 bases between the germline ends. The CDR3 here is CASSSSGSPLHF. For the CDR3, the DNA is TGTGCCAGCAGCTCCTCGGGTTCACCCCTCCACTTT.

The V gene is TRBV27, the J gene TRBJ2-7, with 9 bases aligning to TRBD1. V gave up 1 base and J gave up 2 bases; unmatched junction bases: 3. The CDR3 runs 15 residues. Germline lookup yields CDR1 MNHEY and CDR2 SMNVEV (reference sequence). The CDR3 DNA follows: TGTGCCAGCAGTTTATACGGGGACAGGGCCTACGAGCAGTACTTC. This sequence encodes CASSLYGDRAYEQYF.

This chain links TRBV11-2 with TRBJ2-7, with TRBD1 matching over 9 bases. J lost 1 base, V lost 7 bases, and 11 bases had no gene match. The CDR3 covers 16 residues. Germline CDR1 reads SGHAT; CDR2 reads FQNNGV. The CDR3 DNA follows: TGTGCCAGCACCAAATCGGGACAGGGCGATTCCTACGAGCAGTACTTC. As protein: CASTKSGQGDSYEQYF.

The J gene is TRBJ1-1, the V gene TRBV5-1, with a possible D match to TRBD1 (5 bases). The germline CDR1 and CDR2 sequences are SGHRS and YFSETQ. The V and J ends lost 4 bases and 4 bases respectively, with 20 bases between them. The CDR3 is 16 residues long. The CDR3 reads CASSLSGAGRGTEAFF. The CDR3 DNA sequence: TGCGCCAGCAGCCTCTCTGGGGCAGGGCGAGGCACTGAAGCTTTCTTT.

CDR3 sequence reads: CASSLVTGGVETQYF. The CDR3 DNA sequence: TGTGCCAGCAGCTTAGTGACAGGGGGAGTCGAGACCCAGTACTTC. This chain links TRBV11-2 with TRBJ2-5, with 9 bases that match TRBD1. CDR1 and CDR2 (germline): SGHAT, FQNNGV. Trimming at V came to 1 base and at J to 5 bases, leaving 5 bases not matched to a gene. This CDR3 region has 15 residues.

This chain joins TRBV5-4 and TRBJ1-2, with 9 bases fitting TRBD1. Germline CDR1 SGHNT, CDR2 YYREEE (reference sequence). The J segment lost 5 bases and the V segment lost 4 bases, leaving 9 bases of the junction unmatched. CDR3 size: 15 residues. The CDR3 region has the DNA TGTGCCAGCAGCATGGACCCGGGACAGGGTTATGGCTACACCTTC. Protein product: CASSMDPGQGYGYTF.

J is TRBJ1-4 and V is TRBV5-1, with TRBD1 matching 10 bases. The CDR3 has 17 amino acids. V was pared by 4 bases and J by 5 bases, with 11 bases of the junction left unmatched. Germline V gene data show CDR1 as SGHRS and CDR2 as YFSETQ. The CDR3 DNA is TGCGCCAGCAGCCCCGGGACAGGGGTTGGGGGAAATGAAAAACTGTTTTTT. Translating it yields CASSPGTGVGGNEKLFF.

V and J are TRBV10-1 and TRBJ2-1; D is unclear. Between the trimmed V and J ends, which lost 5 bases and 5 bases, there was a span of 16 bases. Germline CDR1 and CDR2: WNHNN and SYGVQD (reference sequence). The CDR3 contains 15 residues. This chain's CDR3 is CASSPVGLMNNEQFF. For the CDR3, the DNA is TGCGCCAGCAGTCCGGTGGGTTTAATGAACAATGAGCAGTTCTTC.

The chain combines TRBV6-6 with TRBJ2-7, with 9 bases fitting TRBD1. Losses at the gene ends were 9 bases for V and 0 bases for J; bases not matched to a gene: 6. Germline lookup yields CDR1 MNHNY and CDR2 SVGAGI (reference sequence). The CDR3 is made up of 14 amino acids. The CDR3 DNA follows: TGTGCCAGTACTACGGGACAGGGCTCCTACGAGCAGTACTTC. It codes for CASTTGQGSYEQYF.

A single count supports this clone. The chain links TRBV9 to TRBJ2-5, with TRBD2 matching over 7 bases. The CDR3 is made up of 14 amino acids. V lost 0 bases to trimming and J lost 5 bases; unmatched junction nucleotides: 4. Germline V gene sequence: CDR1 SGDLS, CDR2 YYNGEE. CDR3 sequence: CASSVGLAPETQYF. The CDR3 nucleotides are TGTGCCAGCAGCGTAGGACTAGCCCCCGAGACCCAGTACTTC.

The gene calls are TRBV7-9 and TRBJ2-7; the match to TRBD1 covers 8 bases. J was trimmed by 1 base and V by 5 bases; bases with no gene match: 7. Germline CDR1 and CDR2: SEHNR and FQNEAQ (reference sequence). The CDR3 covers 15 residues. The chain's CDR3 is CASSPPDRESYEQYF. The CDR3 DNA follows: TGTGCCAGCAGCCCACCGGACAGGGAGTCCTACGAGCAGTACTTC.

The V call is TRBV5-8, the J call TRBJ2-1, with TRBD1 identical over 7 bases. The CDR3 runs to 15 residues. The V segment lost 4 bases and the J segment 4 bases; nucleotides outside the gene matches: 8. CDR1 and CDR2 (germline): SGHTS, YDEGEE. The CDR3 sequence is CASSRTGSDYNEQFF. CDR3 nucleotide sequence: TGTGCCAGCAGCCGGACAGGAAGCGATTACAATGAGCAGTTCTTC. The whole variable domain, filled in from reference TRBV5-8 and TRBJ2-1, reads EAGVTQSPTHLIKTRGQQATLRCSPISGHTSVYWYQQALGLGLQFLLWYDEGEERNRGNFPPRFSGRQFPNYSSELNVNALELEDSALYLCASSRTGSDYNEQFFGPGTRLTVL.

V is TRBV7-6 and J is TRBJ2-5; TRBD2 aligns across 12 bases. Germline V CDR1 and CDR2: SGHVS, FNYEAQ. This CDR3 has 17 amino acids. V lost 5 bases to trimming and J lost 2 bases; unmatched junction nucleotides: 9. The CDR3 DNA reads TGTGCCAGCAGCCCTTCGACTAGCGGGGGATGGCAAGAGACCCAGTACTTC. Amino acids: CASSPSTSGGWQETQYF.

This rearrangement joins TRBV5-8 to TRBJ1-1; D gene uncertain. The CDR3 spans 13 residues. CDR1 is SGHTS, CDR2 YDEGEE, per germline. V was clipped by 2 bases and J by 8 bases, with 13 bases between them. In DNA form, the CDR3 reads TGTGCCAGCAGCTTTGGCGGGCCTCAAGAAGCTTTCTTT. The encoded protein is CASSFGGPQEAFF.

The DNA for the CDR3 is TGCGCCAGCAGCCAAGTACCGGGACAGGGGGCCACTGAAGCTTTCTTT. This sequence encodes CASSQVPGQGATEAFF. The chain couples TRBV4-3 to TRBJ1-1; 12 positions agree with TRBD1. Germline V CDR1 and CDR2: LGHNA, YSLEER. Unmatched junction bases numbered 4, after V lost 1 base and J lost 4 bases. The CDR3 consists of 16 residues.